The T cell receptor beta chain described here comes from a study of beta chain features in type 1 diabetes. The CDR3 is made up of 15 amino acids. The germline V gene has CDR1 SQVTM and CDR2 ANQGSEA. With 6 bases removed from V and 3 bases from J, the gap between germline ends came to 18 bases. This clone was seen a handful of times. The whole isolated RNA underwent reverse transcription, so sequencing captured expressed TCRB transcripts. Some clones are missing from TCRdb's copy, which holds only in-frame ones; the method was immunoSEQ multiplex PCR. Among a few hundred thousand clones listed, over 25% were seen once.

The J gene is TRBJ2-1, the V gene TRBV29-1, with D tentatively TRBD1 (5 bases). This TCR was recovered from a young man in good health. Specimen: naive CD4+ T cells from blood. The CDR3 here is CSVTTWGGLYNEQFF. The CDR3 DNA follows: TGCAGCGTGACGACCTGGGGCGGCCTCTACAATGAGCAGTTCTTC.